A selection of T cell receptor beta chains follows, all from one sample in a study of cytomegalovirus exposure and HLA in healthy donors. Data came from immunoSEQ multiplex PCR; TCRdb stores just in-frame clones and leaves some out. The table for this sample gives 65,000 to 85,000 clones. Sequenced: PBMCs. Source of these receptors: a female donor in good health and CMV-seropositive. CDR3s include the opening cysteine and the closing phenylalanine or tryptophan. The D gene is left open where the match is weak.

j_call d_call v_call cdr3_nt cdr3_aa
TRBJ2-7 TRBD1 TRBV4-1 TGCGCCAGCAGCCCCGGGACAGGTCTCTACGAGCAGTACTTC CASSPGTGLYEQYF
TRBJ2-3 TRBD2 TRBV4-3 TGCGCCAGCAGCCAAGAACCCCGGGGAGCGGGAGGCCCAGATACGCAGTATTTT CASSQEPRGAGGPDTQYF
TRBJ2-7 NA TRBV30 TGTGCCTGGAGTGAAGTGGCATTGGCCGAGCAGTACTTC CAWSEVALAEQYF
TRBJ1-1 NA TRBV28 TGTGCCAGCAGTCCCCAGGTGGCGGGAAGGGCTGAAGCTTTCTTT CASSPQVAGRAEAFF
TRBJ2-1 TRBD1 TRBV6-5 TGTGCCAGCAGTTTTGGACAGGGGGCAGTAAGTGAGCAGTTCTTC CASSFGQGAVSEQFF
TRBJ2-2 NA TRBV18 TGTGCCAGCTCACCATTACTGAACACCGGGGAGCTGTTTTTT CASSPLLNTGELFF
TRBJ2-1 TRBD2 TRBV4-2 TGTGCCAGCAGCCAAGATTTGAGCGGGAGCTACAATGAGCAGTTCTTC CASSQDLSGSYNEQFF
TRBJ2-1 TRBD2 TRBV6-5 TGTGCCAGCAGTAAAGAAGGGACTAGCGTTGAGCAGTTCTTC CASSKEGTSVEQFF
TRBJ2-3 NA TRBV28 TGTGCCAGCAGTCCCCCTGGGCGTAGTGATACGCAGTATTTT CASSPPGRSDTQYF
TRBJ1-5 NA TRBV6-6 TGTGCCAGCAGTTACGCGGGTCCAGGTCAGCCCCAGCATTTT CASSYAGPGQPQHF
TRBJ2-7 TRBD1 TRBV4-2 TGTGCCAGCAGCCTCGGAAGGGCCTCCGGGACAGGGGGTAACGAGCAGTACTTC CASSLGRASGTGGNEQYF
TRBJ2-2 NA TRBV7-8 TGTGCCAGCAGACTTAGTACCGGGGAGCTGTTTTTT CASRLSTGELFF
TRBJ1-2 NA TRBV15 TGTGCCACCAGCAGTCAAGGAGCAAGAGGGGGCTACACCTTC CATSSQGARGGYTF
TRBJ1-1 NA TRBV30 TGTGCCTGGAGTTCTCAGGGGAACACTGAAGCTTTCTTT CAWSSQGNTEAFF
TRBJ2-2 TRBD2 TRBV18 TGTGCCAGCTCACGCGGGAGTGGCACCGGGGAGCTGTTTTTT CASSRGSGTGELFF
TRBJ1-1 NA TRBV29-1 TGCAGCGCCCCCGGCCCCACTAACCCTGAAGCTTTCTTT CSAPGPTNPEAFF
TRBJ1-4 NA TRBV5-3 TGTGCCAGAAGCTGGACAGCAACTAATGAAAAACTGTTTTTT CARSWTATNEKLFF
TRBJ1-2 NA TRBV28 TGTGCCAGCAGTGCTATTACGACAGGCCCTGTGAACTATGGCTACACCTTC CASSAITTGPVNYGYTF
TRBJ1-2 NA TRBV7-3 TGTGCCAGCAGCTTAATCAGGGGCGGCGGCTACACCTTC CASSLIRGGGYTF
TRBJ1-1 NA TRBV29-1 TGCAGCGTCGCTAGGCGGATGACTCCTGAAGCTTTCTTT CSVARRMTPEAFF
TRBJ1-6 TRBD1 TRBV4-3 TGCGCCAGCAGCCAAGGGACAGGCCAAGGTTCACCCCTCCACTTT CASSQGTGQGSPLHF
TRBJ2-5 NA TRBV15 TGTGCCACCAGCAGCGGAACAGGGTCGGTGAAGACCCAGTACTTC CATSSGTGSVKTQYF
TRBJ1-1 NA TRBV16 TGTGCCAGCAGCCAATCTTCAGACATGAGGGTGGACACTGAAGCTTTCTTT CASSQSSDMRVDTEAFF
TRBJ2-2 NA TRBV4-3 TGCGCCAGCAGCCAAGAGTTGGGCAGCTTCGCGAACACCGGGGAGCTGTTTTTT CASSQELGSFANTGELFF
TRBJ2-5 NA TRBV6-1 TGTGCCAGCAGTGAAACTGAGAGGGAGACCCAGTACTTC CASSETERETQYF
TRBJ2-5 NA TRBV25-1 TGTGCCAGCAGTGCAGGGGACGGAGGTTTCCTAGAGACCCAGTACTTC CASSAGDGGFLETQYF
TRBJ2-3 NA TRBV30 TGTGCCTGGAGTTACGGGGCAGATACGCAGTATTTT CAWSYGADTQYF
TRBJ2-7 TRBD1 TRBV6-1 TGTGCCAGCAGTGAACTTGTCCCCGACAGGGGGCGAGGGGAGCAGTACTTC CASSELVPDRGRGEQYF
TRBJ2-5 TRBD2 TRBV7-9 TGTGCCAGCAGCTTTGGGACTACCCAAGAGACCCAGTACTTC CASSFGTTQETQYF
TRBJ1-2 TRBD1 TRBV19 TGTGCCAGTACTAATGACAGGGTAATTGGCTACACCTTC CASTNDRVIGYTF
TRBJ2-1 TRBD2 TRBV27 TGTGCCAGCAGTTTACTACCCCGGGCAGGGAGGGATGAGCAGTTCTTC CASSLLPRAGRDEQFF
TRBJ1-5 NA TRBV28 TGTGCCAGCGGGCGTTTCAATCAGCCCCAGCATTTT CASGRFNQPQHF
TRBJ1-5 NA TRBV10-3 TGTGCCATCAGTGAGGTGCGGGGTGTAGGCAATCAGCCCCAGCATTTT CAISEVRGVGNQPQHF